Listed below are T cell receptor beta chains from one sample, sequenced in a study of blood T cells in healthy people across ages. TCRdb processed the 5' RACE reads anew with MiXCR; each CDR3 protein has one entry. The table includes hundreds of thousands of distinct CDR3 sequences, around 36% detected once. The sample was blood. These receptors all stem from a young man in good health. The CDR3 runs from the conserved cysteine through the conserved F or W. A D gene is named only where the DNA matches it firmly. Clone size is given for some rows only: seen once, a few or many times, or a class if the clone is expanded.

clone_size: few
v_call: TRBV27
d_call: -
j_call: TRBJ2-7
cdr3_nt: TGTGCCAGCAGTTTAGTGTTTGGCGGGGGCAATGAGCAGTACTTC
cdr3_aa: CASSLVFGGGNEQYF

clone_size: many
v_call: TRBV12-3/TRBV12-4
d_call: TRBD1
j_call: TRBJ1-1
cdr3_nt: TGTGCCAGCAGTTCGACAGGGGAGTACACTGAAGCTTTCTTT
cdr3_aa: CASSSTGEYTEAFF

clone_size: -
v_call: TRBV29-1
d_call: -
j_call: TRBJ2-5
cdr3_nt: TGCAGCGTTGAGATACAAGAGACCCAGTACTTC
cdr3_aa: CSVEIQETQYF

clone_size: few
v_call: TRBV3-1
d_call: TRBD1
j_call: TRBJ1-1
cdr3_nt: TGTGCCACGACAGGGATAGGGAGTAGCTCTGAAGCTTTCTTT
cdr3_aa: CATTGIGSSSEAFF

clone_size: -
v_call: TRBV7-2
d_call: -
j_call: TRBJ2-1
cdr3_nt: TGTGCCAGCAGCTTAGGGTTAGTGGGCAATGAGCAGTTCTTC
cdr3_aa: CASSLGLVGNEQFF

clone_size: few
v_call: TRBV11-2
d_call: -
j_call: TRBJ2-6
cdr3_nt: TGTGCCAGCAGCGAGAGGGACGTTTCTGGGGCCAACGTCCTGACTTTC
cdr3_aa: CASSERDVSGANVLTF

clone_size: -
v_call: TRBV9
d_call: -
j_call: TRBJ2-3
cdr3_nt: TGTGCCAGCAGCGGTCTCCTAGGAGGGAGCACAGATACGCAGTATTTT
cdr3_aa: CASSGLLGGSTDTQYF

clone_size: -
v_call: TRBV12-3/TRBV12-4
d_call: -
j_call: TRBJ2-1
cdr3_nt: TGTGTCTGCAGTTTGGGCCGGACCAATGAGCAGTTCTTC
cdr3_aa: CVCSLGRTNEQFF

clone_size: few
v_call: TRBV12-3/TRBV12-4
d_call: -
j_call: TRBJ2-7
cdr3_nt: TGTGCCAGCAGGTCCGGGACAACCTCCTACGAGCAGTACTTC
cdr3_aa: CASRSGTTSYEQYF

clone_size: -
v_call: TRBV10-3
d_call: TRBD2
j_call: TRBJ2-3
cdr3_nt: TGTGCCATCACTCGTCGGCGGGAGACGACAGATACGCAGTATTTT
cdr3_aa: CAITRRRETTDTQYF

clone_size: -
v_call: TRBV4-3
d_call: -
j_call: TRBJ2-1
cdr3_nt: TGCGCCAGCAGGCATTCATCACGCAGCGGCCTCGTGGGGGAGCAGTTCTTC
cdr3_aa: CASRHSSRSGLVGEQFF

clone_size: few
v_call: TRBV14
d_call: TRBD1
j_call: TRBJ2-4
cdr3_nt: TGTGCCAGCAGCCAAGGAACAGGGGGCGTAAGTCAGTACTTC
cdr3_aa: CASSQGTGGVSQYF

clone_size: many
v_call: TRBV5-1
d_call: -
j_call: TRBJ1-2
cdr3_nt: TGCGCCAGCAGCTTGGCTGAGGGTTATGGCTACACCTTC
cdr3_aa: CASSLAEGYGYTF

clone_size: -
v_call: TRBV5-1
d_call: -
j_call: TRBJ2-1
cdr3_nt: TGCGCCAGCCCTCTCCATGACCACCTGGGGGTCAATGAGCAGTTCTTC
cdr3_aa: CASPLHDHLGVNEQFF

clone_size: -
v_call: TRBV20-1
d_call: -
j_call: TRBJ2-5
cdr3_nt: TGCAGTGCTAGAGAGGGACCGGGAGATGGAGTTCCGGTTGCTCGGTGGAATGAGCAGTACTTC
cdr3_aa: CSAREGPGDGVPVARWNEQYF

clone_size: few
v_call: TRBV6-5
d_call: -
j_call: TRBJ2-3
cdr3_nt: TGTGCCAGCAGAACCTCCTCCGGGGGCCGCACAGATACGCAGTATTTT
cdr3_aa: CASRTSSGGRTDTQYF

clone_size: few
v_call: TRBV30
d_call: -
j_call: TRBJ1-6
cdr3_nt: TGTGCCTGGAAGACACCGTATAATTCACCCCTCCACTTT
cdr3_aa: CAWKTPYNSPLHF

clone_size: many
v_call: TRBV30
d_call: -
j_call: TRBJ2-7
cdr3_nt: TGTGCCTGGAGTGGCGGGACCGACAGCTCCTACGAGCAGTACTTC
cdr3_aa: CAWSGGTDSSYEQYF

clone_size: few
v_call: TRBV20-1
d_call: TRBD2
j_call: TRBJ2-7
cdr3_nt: TGCAGTGCTAGTCGGCTAGCGGGGGGCTTCTCCTACGAGCAGTACTTC
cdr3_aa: CSASRLAGGFSYEQYF

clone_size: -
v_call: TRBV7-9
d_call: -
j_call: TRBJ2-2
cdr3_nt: TGTGCCAGCAACTTTCGGGACTCATACCTCACCGGGGAGCTGTTTTTT
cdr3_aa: CASNFRDSYLTGELFF

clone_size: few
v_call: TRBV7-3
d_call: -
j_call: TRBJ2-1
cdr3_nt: TGTGCCAGCAGCCCAAAAGAGGGACAAATCTACAATGAGCAGTTCTTC
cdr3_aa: CASSPKEGQIYNEQFF

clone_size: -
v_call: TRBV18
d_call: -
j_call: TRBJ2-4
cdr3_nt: TGTGCCAGCTCACCAGGGTTACTAGCCAAAAACATTCAGTACTTC
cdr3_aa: CASSPGLLAKNIQYF

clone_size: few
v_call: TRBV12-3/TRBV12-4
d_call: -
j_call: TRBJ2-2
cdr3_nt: TGTGCCAGTAGAGAGGCCGGGGAGCTGTTTTTT
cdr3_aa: CASREAGELFF

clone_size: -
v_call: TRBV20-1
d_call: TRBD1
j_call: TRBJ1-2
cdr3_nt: TGCAGTGCTAGAGTTCCGCCGGGACAGGGGGCAAGCGGCTACACCTTC
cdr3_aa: CSARVPPGQGASGYTF

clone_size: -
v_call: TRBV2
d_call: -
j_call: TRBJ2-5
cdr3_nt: TGTGCCAGCAACCAAGAAGAGACCCAGTACTTC
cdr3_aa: CASNQEETQYF

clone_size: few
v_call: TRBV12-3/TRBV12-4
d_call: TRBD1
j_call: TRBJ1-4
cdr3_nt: TGTGCCAGCAGCCCCGGACAGGGTGCGATAGTTAATGAAAAACTGTTTTTT
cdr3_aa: CASSPGQGAIVNEKLFF

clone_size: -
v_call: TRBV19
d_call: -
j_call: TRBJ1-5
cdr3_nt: TGTGCCAGTAGTACAGGGGTCATGAGACAGCTCAATCAGCCCCAGCATTTT
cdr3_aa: CASSTGVMRQLNQPQHF

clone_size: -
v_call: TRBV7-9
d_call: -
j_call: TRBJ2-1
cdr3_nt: TGTGCCAGCAGCTTAGAGGAAGGTGAGCAGTTCTTC
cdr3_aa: CASSLEEGEQFF

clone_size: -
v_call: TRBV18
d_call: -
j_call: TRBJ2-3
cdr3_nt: TGTGCCGGAACCTGGGGGTCCACAGATACGCAGTATTTT
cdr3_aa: CAGTWGSTDTQYF

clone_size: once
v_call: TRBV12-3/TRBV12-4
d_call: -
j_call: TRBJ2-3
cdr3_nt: TGTGCCAGCAGACTGAGAGAAGATACGCAGTATTTT
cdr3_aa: CASRLREDTQYF

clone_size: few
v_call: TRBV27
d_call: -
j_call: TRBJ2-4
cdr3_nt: TGTGCCAGCAGTCCTCGCGGGCTAGCCAAAAACATTCAGTACTTC
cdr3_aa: CASSPRGLAKNIQYF

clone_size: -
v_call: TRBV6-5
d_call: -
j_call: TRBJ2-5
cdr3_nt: TGTGCCAGCAGTTCGACTAGTGCGGGGGCAGAGACCCAGTACTTC
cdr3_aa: CASSSTSAGAETQYF

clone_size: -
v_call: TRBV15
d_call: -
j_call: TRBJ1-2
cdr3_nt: TGTGCCACCAGCAGAGAACAGGTGTCCGGTGGCTACACCTTC
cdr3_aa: CATSREQVSGGYTF